The entry that follows covers one T cell receptor beta chain sequence. These data come from a study of OX40 agonist ivuxolimab in advanced cancers. Study overall: Aged roughly 23 to 80 with a mean of about 60 years, they were roughly 83% male. Three individuals attained partial responses, comprising one hepatocellular carcinoma case and two cutaneous melanoma cases.

V lost 10 bases and J lost 3; bases outside the gene matches: 12. Germline V gene data show CDR1 as MDHEN and CDR2 as SYDVKM. The CDR3 covers 16 residues. The study sampled blood at baseline, cycle 4 day 1, and cycle 7 day 1. Clones were read by immunoSEQ multiplex PCR, and TCRdb kept only the in-frame ones, dropping some. This sample has tens of thousands of clones, with around four fifths found just once. The chain is built from TRBV28 and TRBJ1-6; 7 positions match TRBD1. The TCR sequence derives from an adult with an advanced solid tumor such as melanoma, head and neck, liver or kidney cancer. The starting material was CD4+ or CD8+ T cells sorted from blood, obtained in a trial of the OX40 agonist ivuxolimab. DNA for the CDR3: TGTGCCACCACATCGGGGACAGCCTTCTATAATTCACCCCTCCACTTT. Protein: CATTSGTAFYNSPLHF. The full variable domain, its missing parts supplied by reference TRBV28 and TRBJ1-6, is DVKVTQSSRYLVKRTGEKVFLECVQDMDHENMFWYRQDPGLGLRLIYFSYDVKMKEKGDIPEGYSVSREKKERFSLILESASTNQTSMYLCATTSGTAFYNSPLHFGNGTRLTVT.